The present entry profiles one TCR beta chain with its context. This entry is derived from a study of blood T cell repertoires in COVID-19. On the study more broadly: COVID-19 samples collected from the United States, Italy and Spain covered acute and convalescent phases. Sources were T cells, B-cell-depleted T cells, or PBMCs; the material itself was cDNA or gDNA.

The CDR3 totals 14 residues. The germline V and J ends were trimmed by 7 bases and 3 bases, with 16 bases remaining between them. The germline gives CDR1 MNHEY, CDR2 SVGEGT. Per the study methods: Cell counts per sample came from amplifying reference gene primers. The table came from immunoSEQ multiplex PCR; TCRdb's copy has only in-frame clones and leaves some out. V, J and clone size reflect that table, while D and trimming were determined from the DNA. The sample lists about 80,000 clones; roughly four fifths were seen once. The sequenced sample consisted of peripheral blood. The chain combines TRBV6-2 or TRBV6-3 with TRBJ2-7; D may be TRBD1 (5 bases). The sequence derives from a man in his 60s with acute or convalescent COVID-19. CDR3 nucleotide sequence: TGTGCCAGCACCCCACGACAGCTAAGCTACGAGCAGTACTTC. Protein: CASTPRQLSYEQYF.